Sequencing of this TCR beta chain was carried out in a study of blood T cells in healthy people across ages. Per the germline V gene, CDR1 is SNHLY and CDR2 is FYNNEI. The CDR3 totals 14 residues. V lost 8 bases to trimming and J lost 1 base; unmatched junction nucleotides: 7. A sample-barcoded 5' primer and a J-beta primer mix were used in a second PCR of roughly 7 to 12 cycles. All samples yielded 2.5 million or more CDR3-containing paired-end reads. MiXCR was run by TCRdb on the 5' RACE reads, yielding one entry per CDR3 protein. The repertoire includes around 800,000 distinct CDR3 sequences, 35% to 60% of them detected once, and 15% to 20% sits in the top ten. Only a few counts were recorded for this clonotype.

The chain employs TRBV2 and TRBJ1-1; 7 nucleotides align to TRBD1. The sequence derives from a man older than 75 in good health. The sample was blood. The CDR3 region has the DNA TGTGCCAGCGGTTCAGGGGGAGAGAACACTGAAGCTTTCTTT. Residues: CASGSGGENTEAFF.